This T cell receptor beta chain is from a study of blood T cells in healthy people across ages. Per sample, extraction of total RNA gave at least 5.5 micrograms in every case. This CDR3 is built from 15 residues. Germline loops: CDR1 LGHNA, CDR2 YSLEER. Trimming took off 0 bases at V and 2 bases at J, with 10 bases between the two ends. A second PCR of roughly 7 to 11 cycles used a sample-barcoded 5' primer and a J-beta primer mix. TCRdb itself ran the 5' RACE reads through MiXCR, one entry per CDR3 protein. The table includes about 830,000 distinct CDR3 sequences, under 80% detected once. The receptor was derived from a man aged 25-45 years in good health. Material: blood. J is TRBJ1-2 and V is TRBV4-3; weak D call: TRBD1 (5 bases). CDR3 sequence reads: CASSQEFRENYGYTF. The CDR3 DNA reads as TGCGCCAGCAGCCAAGAGTTCAGGGAAAACTATGGCTACACCTTC.